This TCR beta chain was recovered during a study of blood T cell repertoires in COVID-19. Study at large: PBMCs, B-cell-depleted T cells, or T cells provided the cDNA or gDNA that made up the material.

In the original analysis: Amplified reference gene primers provided the basis for estimating nucleated cell counts. The protocol was immunoSEQ multiplex PCR, while the TCRdb copy is restricted to in-frame clones and leaves out a portion. V and J calls and clone size are copied from that table; D and trimming were computed from the DNA. The sample lists roughly 190,000 clones, 65% to 80% occurring once. This CDR3 contains 14 residues. Germline V gives CDR1 MNHEY, CDR2 SVGAGI. Losses at the gene ends were 5 bases for V and 4 bases for J; bases not matched to a gene: 4. The chain combines TRBV6-5 with TRBJ2-2; 7 bases fit TRBD2. The sequence came from a woman aged 50 to 60 with acute COVID-19. The sample consisted of PBMCs or T cells enriched from blood (not recorded which). In DNA form, the CDR3 reads TGTGCCAGCAGTCTCGGGGGGTTCACCGGGGAGCTGTTTTTT. Encoded protein: CASSLGGFTGELFF.